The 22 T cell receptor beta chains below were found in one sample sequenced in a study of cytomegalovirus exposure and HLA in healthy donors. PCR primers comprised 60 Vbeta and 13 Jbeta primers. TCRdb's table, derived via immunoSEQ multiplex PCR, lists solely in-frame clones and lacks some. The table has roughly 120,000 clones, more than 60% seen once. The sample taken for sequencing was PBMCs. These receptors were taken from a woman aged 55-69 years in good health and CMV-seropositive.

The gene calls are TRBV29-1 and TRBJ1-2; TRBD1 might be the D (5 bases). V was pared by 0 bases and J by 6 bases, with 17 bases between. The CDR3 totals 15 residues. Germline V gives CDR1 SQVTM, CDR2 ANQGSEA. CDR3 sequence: CSVEEGASTGNGYTF. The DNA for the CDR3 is TGCAGCGTTGAAGAAGGGGCCTCAACGGGCAATGGCTACACCTTC.

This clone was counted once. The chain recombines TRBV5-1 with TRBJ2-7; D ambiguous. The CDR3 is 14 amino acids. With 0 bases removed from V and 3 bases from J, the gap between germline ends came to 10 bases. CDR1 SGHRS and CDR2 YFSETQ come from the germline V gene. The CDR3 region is CASSLEGGFYEQYF. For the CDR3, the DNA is TGCGCCAGCAGCTTGGAAGGCGGATTCTACGAGCAGTACTTC. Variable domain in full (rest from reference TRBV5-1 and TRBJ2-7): KAGVTQTPRYLIKTRGQQVTLSCSPISGHRSVSWYQQTPGQGLQFLFEYFSETQRNKGNFPGRFSGRQFSNSRSEMNVSTLELGDSALYLCASSLEGGFYEQYFGPGTRLTVT.

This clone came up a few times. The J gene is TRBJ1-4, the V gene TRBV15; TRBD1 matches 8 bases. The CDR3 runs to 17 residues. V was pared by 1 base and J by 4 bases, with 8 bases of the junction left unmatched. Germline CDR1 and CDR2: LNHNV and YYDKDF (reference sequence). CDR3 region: CATSRGITGGVNEKLFF. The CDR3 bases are TGTGCCACCAGCAGAGGTATCACAGGGGGTGTTAATGAAAAACTGTTTTTT.

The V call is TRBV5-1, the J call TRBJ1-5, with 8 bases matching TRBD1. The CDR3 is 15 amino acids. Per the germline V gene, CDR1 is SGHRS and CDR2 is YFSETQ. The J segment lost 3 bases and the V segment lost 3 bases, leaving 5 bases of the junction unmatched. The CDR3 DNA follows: TGCGCCAGCAGCTGGGGGGGACAGGACAATCAGCCCCAGCATTTT. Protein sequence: CASSWGGQDNQPQHF.

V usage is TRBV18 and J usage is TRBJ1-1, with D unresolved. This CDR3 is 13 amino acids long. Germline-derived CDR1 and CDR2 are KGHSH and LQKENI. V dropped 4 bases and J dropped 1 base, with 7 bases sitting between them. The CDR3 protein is CASSLTWNTEAFF. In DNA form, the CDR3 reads TGTGCCAGCTCACTTACTTGGAACACTGAAGCTTTCTTT.

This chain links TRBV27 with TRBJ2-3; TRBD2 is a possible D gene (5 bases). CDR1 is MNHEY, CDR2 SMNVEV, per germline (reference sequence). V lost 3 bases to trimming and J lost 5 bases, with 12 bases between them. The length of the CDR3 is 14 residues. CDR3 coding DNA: TGTGCCAGCAGTTTGGGTCTAGCAATAGATACGCAGTATTTT. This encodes CASSLGLAIDTQYF.

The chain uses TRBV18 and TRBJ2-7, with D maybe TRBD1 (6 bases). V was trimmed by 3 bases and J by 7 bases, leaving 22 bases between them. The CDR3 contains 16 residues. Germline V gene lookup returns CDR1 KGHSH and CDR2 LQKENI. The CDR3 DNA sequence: TGTGCCAGCTCACCTATTATGGACAGTACCCCTCGAGAGCAGTACTTC. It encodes CASSPIMDSTPREQYF. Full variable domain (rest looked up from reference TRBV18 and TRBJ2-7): NAGVMQNPRHLVRRRGQEARLRCSPMKGHSHVYWYRQLPEEGLKFMVYLQKENIIDESGMPKERFSAEFPKEGPSILRIQQVVRGDSAAYFCASSPIMDSTPREQYFGPGTRLTVT.

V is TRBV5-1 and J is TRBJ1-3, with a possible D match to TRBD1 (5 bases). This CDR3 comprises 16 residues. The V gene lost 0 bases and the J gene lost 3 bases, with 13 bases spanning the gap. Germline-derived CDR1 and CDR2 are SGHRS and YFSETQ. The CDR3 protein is CASSLAGGIVGNTIYF. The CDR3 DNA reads TGCGCCAGCAGCTTGGCGGGGGGGATAGTTGGAAACACCATATATTTT.

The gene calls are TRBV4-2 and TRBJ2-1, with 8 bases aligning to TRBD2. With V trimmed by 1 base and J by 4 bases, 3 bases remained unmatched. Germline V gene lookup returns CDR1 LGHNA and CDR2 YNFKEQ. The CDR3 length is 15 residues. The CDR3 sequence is CASSQGIAGYNEQFF. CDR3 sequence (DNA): TGTGCCAGCAGCCAAGGAATAGCGGGATACAATGAGCAGTTCTTC.

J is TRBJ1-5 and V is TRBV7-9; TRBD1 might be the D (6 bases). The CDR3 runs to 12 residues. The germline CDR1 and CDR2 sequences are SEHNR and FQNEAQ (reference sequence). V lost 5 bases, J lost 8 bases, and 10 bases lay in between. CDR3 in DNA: TGTGCCAGCAGCAAAGGGGGGGAGCCCCAGCATTTT. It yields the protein CASSKGGEPQHF.

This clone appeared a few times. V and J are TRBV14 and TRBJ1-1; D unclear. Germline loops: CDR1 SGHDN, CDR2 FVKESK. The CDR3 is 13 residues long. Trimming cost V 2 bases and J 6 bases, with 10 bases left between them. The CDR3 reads CASSQTLSSEAFF. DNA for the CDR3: TGTGCCAGCAGCCAAACGCTATCTTCTGAAGCTTTCTTT.

The chain's CDR3 is CASSRQGAFDGYTF. CDR3 DNA: TGCGCCAGCAGCAGACAGGGGGCCTTTGATGGCTACACCTTC. The rearrangement links TRBV5-1 to TRBJ1-2; 10 nucleotides match TRBD1. The germline V gene encodes CDR1 SGHRS and CDR2 YFSETQ. Losses at the gene ends were 4 bases for V and 6 bases for J; bases not matched to a gene: 6. There are 14 residues in the CDR3.

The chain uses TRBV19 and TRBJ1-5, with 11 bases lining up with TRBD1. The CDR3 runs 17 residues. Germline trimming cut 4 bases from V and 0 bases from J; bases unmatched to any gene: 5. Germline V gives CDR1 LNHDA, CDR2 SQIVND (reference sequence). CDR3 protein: CASSKSGQGDSNQPQHF. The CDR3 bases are TGTGCCAGTAGTAAGTCGGGACAGGGGGATAGCAATCAGCCCCAGCATTTT.

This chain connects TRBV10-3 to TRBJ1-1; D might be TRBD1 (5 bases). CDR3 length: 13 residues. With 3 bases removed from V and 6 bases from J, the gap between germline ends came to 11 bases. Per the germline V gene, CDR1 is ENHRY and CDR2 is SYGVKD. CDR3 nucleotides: TGTGCCATCAGTGACCTACAGGCCCCTGAAGCTTTCTTT. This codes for CAISDLQAPEAFF.

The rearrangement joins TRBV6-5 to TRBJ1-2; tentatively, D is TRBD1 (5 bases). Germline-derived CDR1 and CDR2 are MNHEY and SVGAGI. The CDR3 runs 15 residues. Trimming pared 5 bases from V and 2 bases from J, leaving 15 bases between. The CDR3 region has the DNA TGTGCCAGCAGTAACGGGGGGGGAGGAAACTATGGCTACACCTTC. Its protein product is CASSNGGGGNYGYTF.

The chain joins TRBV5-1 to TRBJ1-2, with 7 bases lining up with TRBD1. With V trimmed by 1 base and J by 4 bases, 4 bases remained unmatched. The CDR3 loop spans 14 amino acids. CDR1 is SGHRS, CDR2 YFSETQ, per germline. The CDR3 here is CASSLSGGSYGYTF. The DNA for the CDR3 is TGCGCCAGCAGCTTGTCAGGGGGGTCCTATGGCTACACCTTC. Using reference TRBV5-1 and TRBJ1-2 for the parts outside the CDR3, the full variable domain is KAGVTQTPRYLIKTRGQQVTLSCSPISGHRSVSWYQQTPGQGLQFLFEYFSETQRNKGNFPGRFSGRQFSNSRSEMNVSTLELGDSALYLCASSLSGGSYGYTFGSGTRLTVV.

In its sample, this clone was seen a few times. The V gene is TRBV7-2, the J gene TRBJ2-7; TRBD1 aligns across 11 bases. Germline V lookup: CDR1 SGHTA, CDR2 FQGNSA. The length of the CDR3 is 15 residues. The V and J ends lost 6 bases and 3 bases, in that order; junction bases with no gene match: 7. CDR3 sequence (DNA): TGTGCCAGCAGAAACACCGGGACAGGGGGCTACGAGCAGTACTTC. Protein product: CASRNTGTGGYEQYF.

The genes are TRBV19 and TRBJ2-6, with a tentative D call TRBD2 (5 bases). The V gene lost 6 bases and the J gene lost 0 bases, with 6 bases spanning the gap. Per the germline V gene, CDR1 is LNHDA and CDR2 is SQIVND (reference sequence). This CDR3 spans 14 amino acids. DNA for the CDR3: TGTGCCAGTAGCGACTACTCTGGGGCCAACGTCCTGACTTTC. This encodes CASSDYSGANVLTF.

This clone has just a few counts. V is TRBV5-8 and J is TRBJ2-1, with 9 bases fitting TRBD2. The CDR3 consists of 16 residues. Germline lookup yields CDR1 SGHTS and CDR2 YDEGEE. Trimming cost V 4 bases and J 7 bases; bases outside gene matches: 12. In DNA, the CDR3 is TGTGCCAGCAGCCAAGGGACTAGCAGATTGAAGAATGAGCAGTTCTTC. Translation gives CASSQGTSRLKNEQFF.

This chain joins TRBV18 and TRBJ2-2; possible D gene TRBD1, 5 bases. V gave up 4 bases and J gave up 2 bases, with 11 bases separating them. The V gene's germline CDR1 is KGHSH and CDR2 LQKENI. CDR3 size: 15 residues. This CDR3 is CASSRNGQNTGELFF. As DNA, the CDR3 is TGTGCCAGCTCACGTAACGGACAAAACACCGGGGAGCTGTTTTTT.

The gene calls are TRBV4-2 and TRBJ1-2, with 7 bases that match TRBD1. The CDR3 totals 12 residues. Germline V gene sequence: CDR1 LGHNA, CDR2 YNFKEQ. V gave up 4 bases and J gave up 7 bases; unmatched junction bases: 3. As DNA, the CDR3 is TGTGCCAGCAGCCGACAGGGAAGTGGCTACACCTTC. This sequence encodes CASSRQGSGYTF.

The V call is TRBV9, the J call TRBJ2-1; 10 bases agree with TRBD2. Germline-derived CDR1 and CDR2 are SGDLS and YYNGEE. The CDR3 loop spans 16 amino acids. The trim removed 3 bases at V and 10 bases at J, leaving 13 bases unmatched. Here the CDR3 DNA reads TGTGCCAGCAGCGCCTCCGGAGGCCTAGCGGGGGAAGAGCAGTTCTTC. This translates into CASSASGGLAGEEQFF.